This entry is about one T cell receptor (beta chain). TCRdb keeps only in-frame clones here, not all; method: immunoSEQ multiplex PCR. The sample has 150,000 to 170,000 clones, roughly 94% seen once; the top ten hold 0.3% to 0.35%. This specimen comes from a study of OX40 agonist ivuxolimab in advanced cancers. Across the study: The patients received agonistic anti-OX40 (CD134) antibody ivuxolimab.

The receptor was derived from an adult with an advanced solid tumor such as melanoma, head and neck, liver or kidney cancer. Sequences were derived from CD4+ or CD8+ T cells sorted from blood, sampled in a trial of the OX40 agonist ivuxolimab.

The CDR3 spells CASSLLRLAGYEQYF. CDR3 nucleotide sequence: TGTGCCAGCAGCTTATTAAGACTAGCAGGTTACGAGCAGTACTTC. The chain carries TRBV7-3 and TRBJ2-7; TRBD2 matches at 7 bases. Trimming at V came to 2 bases and at J to 4 bases, leaving 8 bases not matched to a gene. The CDR3 extends over 15 amino acids. Germline assignment: CDR1 SGHTA and CDR2 FQGTGA.